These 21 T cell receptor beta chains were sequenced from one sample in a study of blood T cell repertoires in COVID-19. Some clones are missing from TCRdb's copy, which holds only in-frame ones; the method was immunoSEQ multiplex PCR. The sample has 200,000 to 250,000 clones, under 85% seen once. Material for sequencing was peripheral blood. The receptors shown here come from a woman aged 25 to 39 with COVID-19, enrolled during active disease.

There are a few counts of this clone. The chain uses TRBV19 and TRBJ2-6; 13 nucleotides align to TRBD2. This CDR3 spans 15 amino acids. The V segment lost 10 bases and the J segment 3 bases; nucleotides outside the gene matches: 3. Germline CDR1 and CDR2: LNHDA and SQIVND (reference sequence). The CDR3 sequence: CATGLAGVGANVLTF. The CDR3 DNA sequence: TGTGCCACTGGACTAGCGGGAGTTGGGGCCAACGTCCTGACTTTC.

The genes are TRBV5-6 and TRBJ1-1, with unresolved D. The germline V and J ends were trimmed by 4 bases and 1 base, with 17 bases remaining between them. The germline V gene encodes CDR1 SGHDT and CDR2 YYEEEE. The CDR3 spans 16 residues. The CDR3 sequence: CASSPLGPPANTEAFF. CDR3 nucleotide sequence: TGTGCCAGCAGCCCTCTAGGTCCGCCGGCGAACACTGAAGCTTTCTTT.

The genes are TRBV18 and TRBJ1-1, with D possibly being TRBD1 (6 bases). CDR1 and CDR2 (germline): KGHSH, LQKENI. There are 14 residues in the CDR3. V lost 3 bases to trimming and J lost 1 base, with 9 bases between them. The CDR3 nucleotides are TGTGCCAGCTCACCTGGGGGCAGGAACACTGAAGCTTTCTTT. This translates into CASSPGGRNTEAFF.

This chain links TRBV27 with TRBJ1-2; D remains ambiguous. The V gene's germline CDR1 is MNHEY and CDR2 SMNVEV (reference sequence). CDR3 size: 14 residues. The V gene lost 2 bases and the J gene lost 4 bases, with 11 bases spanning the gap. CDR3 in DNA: TGTGCCAGCAGTTTAGGGCAGTCGATCTATGGCTACACCTTC. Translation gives CASSLGQSIYGYTF.

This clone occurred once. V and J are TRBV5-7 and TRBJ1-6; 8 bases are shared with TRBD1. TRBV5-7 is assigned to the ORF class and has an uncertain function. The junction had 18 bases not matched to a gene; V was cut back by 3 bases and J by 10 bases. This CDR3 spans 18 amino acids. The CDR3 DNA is TGTGCCAGCAGCTCAGGGGGCGGAGAGATCCATGATGAATCACCCCTCCACTTT. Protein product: CASSSGGGEIHDESPLHF.

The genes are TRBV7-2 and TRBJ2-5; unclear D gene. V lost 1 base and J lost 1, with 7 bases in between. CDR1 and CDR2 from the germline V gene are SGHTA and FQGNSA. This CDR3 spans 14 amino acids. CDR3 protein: CASSLGHSQETQYF. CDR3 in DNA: TGTGCCAGCAGCTTAGGCCACAGCCAAGAGACCCAGTACTTC.

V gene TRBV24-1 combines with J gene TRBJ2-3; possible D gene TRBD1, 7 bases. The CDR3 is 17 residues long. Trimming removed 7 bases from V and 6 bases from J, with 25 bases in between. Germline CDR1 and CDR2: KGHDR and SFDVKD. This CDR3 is CATSPGAGQRGRDTQYF. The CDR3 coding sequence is TGTGCCACCAGCCCAGGCGCGGGGCAGAGGGGGCGGGATACGCAGTATTTT.

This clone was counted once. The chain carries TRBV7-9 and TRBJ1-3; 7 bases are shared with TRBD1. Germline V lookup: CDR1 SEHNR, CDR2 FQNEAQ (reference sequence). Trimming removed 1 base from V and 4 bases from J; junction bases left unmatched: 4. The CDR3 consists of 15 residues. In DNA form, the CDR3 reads TGTGCCAGCAGCTTAGAGACAGGGTACGGAAACACCATATATTTT. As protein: CASSLETGYGNTIYF.

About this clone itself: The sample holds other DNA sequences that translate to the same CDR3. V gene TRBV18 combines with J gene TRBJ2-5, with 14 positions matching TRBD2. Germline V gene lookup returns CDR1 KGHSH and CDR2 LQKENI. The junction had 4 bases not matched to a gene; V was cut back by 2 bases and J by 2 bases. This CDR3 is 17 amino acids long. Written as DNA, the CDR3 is TGTGCCAGCTCACCAGGGACTAGCGGGAGCGGACAAGAGACCCAGTACTTC. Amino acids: CASSPGTSGSGQETQYF.

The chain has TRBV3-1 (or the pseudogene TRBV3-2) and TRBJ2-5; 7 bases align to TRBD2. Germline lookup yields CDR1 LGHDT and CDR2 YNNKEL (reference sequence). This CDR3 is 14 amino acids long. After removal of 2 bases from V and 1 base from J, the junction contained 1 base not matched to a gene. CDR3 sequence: CASSQSSGQETQYF. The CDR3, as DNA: TGTGCCAGCAGCCAATCTAGCGGCCAAGAGACCCAGTACTTC.

The CDR3: CASSQDPASGENNEQFF. In DNA, the CDR3 is TGTGCCAGCAGCCAAGATCCGGCTAGCGGGGAAAACAATGAGCAGTTCTTC. The chain uses TRBV4-2 and TRBJ2-1; 9 nucleotides line up with TRBD2. The CDR3 is 17 residues long. J gave up 5 bases and V 0 bases, and 8 bases lay outside the gene matches. Germline assignment: CDR1 LGHNA and CDR2 YNFKEQ.

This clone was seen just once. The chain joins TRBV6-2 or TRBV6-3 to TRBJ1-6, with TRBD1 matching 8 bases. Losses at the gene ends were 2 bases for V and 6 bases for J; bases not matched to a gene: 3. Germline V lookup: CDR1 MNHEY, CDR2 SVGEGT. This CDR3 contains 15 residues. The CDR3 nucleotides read TGTGCCAGCAGTTACGGACAGGGCTCTAATTCACCCCTCCACTTT. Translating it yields CASSYGQGSNSPLHF.

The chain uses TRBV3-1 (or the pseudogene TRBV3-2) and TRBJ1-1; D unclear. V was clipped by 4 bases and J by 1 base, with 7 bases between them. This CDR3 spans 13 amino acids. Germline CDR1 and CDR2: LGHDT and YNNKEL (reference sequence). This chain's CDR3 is CASSPGSNTEAFF. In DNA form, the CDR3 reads TGTGCCAGCAGCCCGGGATCGAACACTGAAGCTTTCTTT.

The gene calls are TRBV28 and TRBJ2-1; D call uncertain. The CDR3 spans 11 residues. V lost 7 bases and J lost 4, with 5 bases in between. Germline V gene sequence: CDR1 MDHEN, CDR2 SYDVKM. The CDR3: CASMRYNEQFF. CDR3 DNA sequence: TGTGCCAGCATGAGATACAATGAGCAGTTCTTC.

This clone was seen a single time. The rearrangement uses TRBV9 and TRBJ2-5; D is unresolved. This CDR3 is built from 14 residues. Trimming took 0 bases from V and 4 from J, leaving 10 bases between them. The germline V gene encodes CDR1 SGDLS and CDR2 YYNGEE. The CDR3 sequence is CASSVGALGETQYF. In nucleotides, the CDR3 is TGTGCCAGCAGCGTAGGGGCCCTGGGAGAGACCCAGTACTTC.

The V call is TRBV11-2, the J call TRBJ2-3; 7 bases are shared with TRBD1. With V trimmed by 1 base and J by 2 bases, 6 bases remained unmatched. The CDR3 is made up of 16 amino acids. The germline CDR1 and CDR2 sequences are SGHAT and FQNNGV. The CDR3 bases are TGTGCCAGCAGCTTAGGGCCAGGGGGTCTCACAGATACGCAGTATTTT. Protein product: CASSLGPGGLTDTQYF.

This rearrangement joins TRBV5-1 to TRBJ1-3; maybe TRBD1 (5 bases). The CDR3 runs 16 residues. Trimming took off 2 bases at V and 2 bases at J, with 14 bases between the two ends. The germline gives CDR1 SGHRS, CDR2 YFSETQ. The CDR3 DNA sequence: TGCGCCAGCAGCTTCGGGGGACCAAATACTGGAAACACCATATATTTT. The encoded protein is CASSFGGPNTGNTIYF.

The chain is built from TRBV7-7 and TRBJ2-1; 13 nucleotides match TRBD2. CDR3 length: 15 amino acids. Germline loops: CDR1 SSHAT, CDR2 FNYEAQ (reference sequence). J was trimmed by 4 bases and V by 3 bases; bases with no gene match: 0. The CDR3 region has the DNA TGTGCCAGCAGCTTGACTAGCGGGGGGTACAATGAGCAGTTCTTC. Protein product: CASSLTSGGYNEQFF.

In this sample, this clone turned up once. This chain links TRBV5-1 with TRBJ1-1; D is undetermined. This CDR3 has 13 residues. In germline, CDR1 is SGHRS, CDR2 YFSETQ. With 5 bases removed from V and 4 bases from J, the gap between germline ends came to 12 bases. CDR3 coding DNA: TGCGCCAGCAGTACGGGGAAGGGCACTGAAGCTTTCTTT. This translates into CASSTGKGTEAFF.

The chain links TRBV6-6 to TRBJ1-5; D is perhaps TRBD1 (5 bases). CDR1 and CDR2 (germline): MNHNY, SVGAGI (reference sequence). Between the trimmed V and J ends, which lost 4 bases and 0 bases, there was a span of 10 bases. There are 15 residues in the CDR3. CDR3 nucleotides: TGTGCCAGCAGTTTGTTAGGGGATAGCAATCAGCCCCAGCATTTT. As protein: CASSLLGDSNQPQHF.

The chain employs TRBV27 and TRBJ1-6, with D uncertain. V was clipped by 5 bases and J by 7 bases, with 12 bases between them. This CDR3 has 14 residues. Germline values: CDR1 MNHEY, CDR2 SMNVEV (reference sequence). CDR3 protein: CASSLRGSNSPLHF. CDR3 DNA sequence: TGTGCCAGCAGTCTGCGTGGTAGCAATTCACCCCTCCACTTT.